The 15 T cell receptor beta chains in this list originate from one sample, sequenced in a study of T cell changes during pregnancy in multiple sclerosis. Sequenced by immunoSEQ multiplex PCR; TCRdb stores in-frame clones only, minus some. Among roughly 39,000 clones, just over 90% were seen once, and the ten largest hold about 1.5%. Sequences were obtained from PBMCs (not recorded whether the cells were cultured). The receptors derive from a female donor with multiple sclerosis, enrolled in a pregnancy study.

Turning to this clone: Mismatch with germline at one junction end may stem from a read error. The chain uses TRBV30 and TRBJ2-2, with 8 bases fitting TRBD1. In germline, CDR1 is GTSNPN, CDR2 SVGIG (reference sequence). This CDR3 is 15 amino acids long. As DNA, the CDR3 is TGTGCCTGGGGGTGGGGACAGGTCTTCACCGGGGAGCCGTTTTTT. Translating it yields CAWGWGQVFTGEPFF.

CDR3 protein: CASSYSRDSTEAFF. The CDR3 nucleotides are TGTGCCAGCAGTTACTCTCGGGACAGCACTGAAGCTTTCTTT. The chain joins TRBV6-5 to TRBJ1-1; 7 bases line up with TRBD1. This CDR3 is 14 amino acids long. Trimming removed 0 bases from V and 4 bases from J; junction bases left unmatched: 2. Germline V gene data show CDR1 as MNHEY and CDR2 as SVGAGI.

The chain has TRBV11-3 and TRBJ1-2; D gene uncertain. Germline V gene data show CDR1 as SGHNT and CDR2 as YENEEA. CDR3 length equals 12 residues. Trimming took off 5 bases at V and 4 bases at J, with 8 bases between the two ends. The CDR3 DNA follows: TGTGCCAGCAGCGACGAGGGCTATGGCTACACCTTC. Translation: CASSDEGYGYTF.

This clone came up once. This chain links TRBV5-6 with TRBJ2-1, with D hard to call. Trimming took off 0 bases at V and 5 bases at J, with 12 bases between the two ends. This CDR3 is 15 amino acids long. The germline CDR1 and CDR2 sequences are SGHDT and YYEEEE. Here the CDR3 reads CASSLGWGLDNEQFF. The CDR3 coding sequence is TGTGCCAGCAGCTTGGGGTGGGGTCTCGACAATGAGCAGTTCTTC. Full variable domain (rest looked up from reference TRBV5-6 and TRBJ2-1): DAGVTQSPTHLIKTRGQQVTLRCSPKSGHDTVSWYQQALGQGPQFIFQYYEEEERQRGNFPDRFSGHQFPNYSSELNVNALLLGDSALYLCASSLGWGLDNEQFFGPGTRLTVL.

This clone was found once. J is TRBJ2-6 and V is TRBV5-1; a weak D match, TRBD2 (5 bases). CDR3 length: 17 residues. V shed 1 base and J shed 4 bases, with 15 bases lying between them. The germline V gene encodes CDR1 SGHRS and CDR2 YFSETQ. The CDR3: CASSLRAAGEGANVLTF. CDR3 coding DNA: TGCGCCAGCAGCTTGCGGGCGGCTGGGGAGGGGGCCAACGTCCTGACTTTC.

The chain combines TRBV5-1 with TRBJ2-5; no clear D. The V end lost 0 bases, the J end lost 4 bases, and 13 bases lay between the germline ends. CDR1 is SGHRS, CDR2 YFSETQ, per germline. The CDR3 has 15 residues. The CDR3 nucleotides are TGCGCCAGCAGCTTGGTGGGCAAAGAAGGAGAGACCCAGTACTTC. Translation gives CASSLVGKEGETQYF. The variable domain in full, completed from reference TRBV5-1 and TRBJ2-5, reads KAGVTQTPRYLIKTRGQQVTLSCSPISGHRSVSWYQQTPGQGLQFLFEYFSETQRNKGNFPGRFSGRQFSNSRSEMNVSTLELGDSALYLCASSLVGKEGETQYFGPGTRLLVL.

The chain's CDR3 is CAWTGGPSLEKLFF. CDR3 sequence (DNA): TGTGCCTGGACCGGGGGGCCAAGTCTTGAAAAACTGTTTTTT. The chain couples TRBV30 to TRBJ1-4; D is perhaps TRBD1 (6 bases). The ends were cut back, 4 bases at V and 7 bases at J, with 16 bases in the middle. The CDR3 spans 14 residues. Looked up from germline, CDR1 is GTSNPN and CDR2 is SVGIG (reference sequence).

J is TRBJ1-1 and V is TRBV2; D not certain. Germline CDR1 reads SNHLY; CDR2 reads FYNNEI. The CDR3 extends over 12 amino acids. V was trimmed by 1 base and J by 12 bases, leaving 12 bases between them. This CDR3 is CASSEDEGQSFF. DNA for the CDR3: TGTGCCAGCAGTGAAGATGAAGGGCAATCTTTCTTT.

The chain has TRBV19 and TRBJ2-3; TRBD2 aligns across 10 bases. The CDR3 is made up of 16 amino acids. In germline, CDR1 is LNHDA, CDR2 SQIVND (reference sequence). The junction had 1 base not matched to a gene; V was cut back by 0 bases and J by 1 base. CDR3 DNA: TGTGCCAGTAGTATAGATACTAGCGGGGGCACAGATACGCAGTATTTT. Amino acids: CASSIDTSGGTDTQYF.

This clone was counted between two and nine times. The chain is built from TRBV28 and TRBJ1-5; D might be TRBD1 (6 bases). This CDR3 spans 16 amino acids. Deletions cut 2 bases from V and 4 bases from J, with 15 bases between. Germline V gene lookup returns CDR1 MDHEN and CDR2 SYDVKM. The CDR3 DNA reads TGTGCCAGCAGTTTACCAGGGGCTGAACCTAATCAGCCCCAGCATTTT. This sequence encodes CASSLPGAEPNQPQHF.

This chain links TRBV27 with TRBJ2-7, with 7 bases aligning to TRBD2. The V segment lost 2 bases and the J segment 2 bases; nucleotides outside the gene matches: 6. This CDR3 spans 15 amino acids. The germline gives CDR1 MNHEY, CDR2 SMNVEV (reference sequence). The CDR3 region has the DNA TGTGCCAGCAGTTTACTGCGGGAGCAGCCCTACGAGCAGTACTTC. Its protein is CASSLLREQPYEQYF.

V gene TRBV7-3 combines with J gene TRBJ2-1; 9 bases agree with TRBD2. CDR1 is SGHTA, CDR2 FQGTGA, per germline. Germline trimming cut 3 bases from V and 4 bases from J; bases unmatched to any gene: 4. There are 15 residues in the CDR3. The CDR3 region is CASSFGAGGYNEQFF. CDR3 DNA: TGTGCCAGCAGCTTTGGAGCGGGAGGATACAATGAGCAGTTCTTC.

The chain recombines TRBV5-6 with TRBJ2-5; D might be TRBD1 (6 bases). The CDR3 consists of 15 residues. V gave up 4 bases and J gave up 4 bases, with 17 bases separating them. Germline-derived CDR1 and CDR2 are SGHDT and YYEEEE. CDR3 in DNA: TGTGCCAGCAGCCGGAGTACCAGGGGTATAGAGACCCAGTACTTC. Its protein product is CASSRSTRGIETQYF.

The chain uses TRBV10-3 and TRBJ2-2, with 9 nucleotides matching TRBD2. The germline V gene encodes CDR1 ENHRY and CDR2 SYGVKD. With V trimmed by 11 bases and J by 6 bases, 10 bases remained unmatched. The CDR3 has 14 amino acids. The CDR3 region is CAPFWTSVPGELFF. CDR3 bases: TGTGCCCCATTTTGGACTAGCGTGCCCGGGGAGCTGTTTTTT.

This chain joins TRBV5-1 and TRBJ1-5, with a weak D call TRBD1 (6 bases). Germline lookup yields CDR1 SGHRS and CDR2 YFSETQ. The V and J ends lost 4 bases and 7 bases respectively, with 15 bases between them. The length of the CDR3 is 14 residues. The CDR3 DNA reads TGCGCCAGCAGCCAGCAGGGGATGGACCAGCCCCAGCATTTT. As protein: CASSQQGMDQPQHF.